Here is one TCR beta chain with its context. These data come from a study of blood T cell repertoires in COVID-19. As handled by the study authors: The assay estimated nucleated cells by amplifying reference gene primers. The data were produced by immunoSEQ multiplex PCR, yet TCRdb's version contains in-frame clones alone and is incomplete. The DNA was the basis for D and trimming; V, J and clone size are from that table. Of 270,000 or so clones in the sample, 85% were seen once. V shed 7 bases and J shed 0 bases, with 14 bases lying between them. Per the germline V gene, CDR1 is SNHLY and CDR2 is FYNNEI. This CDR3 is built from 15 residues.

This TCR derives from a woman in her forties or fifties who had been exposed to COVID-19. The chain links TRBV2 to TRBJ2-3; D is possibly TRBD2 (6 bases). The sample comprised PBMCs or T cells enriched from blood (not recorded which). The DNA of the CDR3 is TGTGCCAGCAACTGGGGCGGGGCCAGCACAGATACGCAGTATTTT. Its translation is CASNWGGASTDTQYF.